This TCR beta chain was recorded in a study of T cell responses to AZD1222 COVID-19 vaccine. Clones were read by immunoSEQ multiplex PCR, and TCRdb kept only the in-frame ones, dropping some. The sample comprises 130,000 or so clones, roughly 86% of which are singletons, and about 2.9% rests with the top ten. Study-level findings and limits: With dominance at 160-218 and 743-854, vaccine-associated CD4 TCRs spanned spike. Scientists sampled the repertoires only once the peak T cell response had passed. AZD1222 recipients seropositive at baseline numbered only six or seven.

Details on this clone: Its matching antigen is unknown.

The CDR3 has 14 amino acids. With 2 bases removed from V and 11 bases from J, the gap between germline ends came to 18 bases. Germline assignment: CDR1 GTSNPN and CDR2 SVGIG (reference sequence). This receptor was taken from an adult who received the AZD1222 COVID-19 vaccine. Sequencing was performed on peripheral blood, taken 28 days after the second AZD1222 dose. V gene TRBV30 combines with J gene TRBJ1-4, with D perhaps TRBD1 (5 bases). The CDR3 DNA reads as TGTGCCTGGAGTTCCCGGGACCGGGGAGCGAAACTGTTTTTT. This encodes CAWSSRDRGAKLFF.